This T cell receptor beta chain was retrieved from a study of blood T cell repertoires in COVID-19. The length of the CDR3 is 12 residues. From germline, CDR1 is SGHDT and CDR2 YYEEEE. Trimming took off 7 bases at V and 7 bases at J, with 9 bases between the two ends. Authors' methods: Nucleated cell counts were estimated from reference gene primer amplification. This table comes from immunoSEQ multiplex PCR, and its TCRdb copy is limited to in-frame clones, with some not included. That table gives V, J and clone size, and the DNA gave D and trimming. The sample includes roughly 140,000 clones, just over 85% of them seen just once.

Material for sequencing was peripheral blood. The TCR sequence derives from a man aged 70-80 years with acute or convalescent COVID-19. The chain employs TRBV5-6 and TRBJ1-6, with D hard to call. CDR3 DNA: TGTGCCAGCGGGAGGGTCAATTCACCCCTCCACTTT. It yields the protein CASGRVNSPLHF.